Listed below are T cell receptor beta chains from one sample, sequenced in a study of blood T cells in healthy people across ages. In TCRdb, the 5' RACE reads were re-called with MiXCR into one record per CDR3 protein. The data hold hundreds of thousands of distinct CDR3 sequences, with around 49% observed a single time. The sample was blood. Receptors were obtained from a man aged 30 to 39 in good health. CDR3s include the opening cysteine and the closing phenylalanine or tryptophan. D genes are given only for firm matches. Only some rows state a clone size, as once, few, many or a class for expanded clones.

J gene	clone size	V gene	D gene	CDR3 protein	CDR3 DNA
TRBJ2-1	few	TRBV15	.	CATSRDRGGYNEQFF	TGTGCCACCAGCAGAGATCGGGGCGGGTACAATGAGCAGTTCTTC
TRBJ1-5	once	TRBV7-9	.	CASSLANVYQPQHF	TGTGCCAGCAGCTTGGCAAACGTTTATCAGCCCCAGCATTTT
TRBJ2-5	.	TRBV4-1	.	CASSQGADQETQYF	TGCGCCAGCAGCCAAGGTGCCGACCAAGAGACCCAGTACTTC
TRBJ2-1	few	TRBV5-1	.	CASSLVGGPVGNEQFF	TGCGCCAGCAGCTTGGTGGGGGGGCCCGTTGGCAATGAGCAGTTCTTC
TRBJ2-1	.	TRBV24-1	TRBD1	CATSDPGGGYNEQFF	TGTGCCACCAGTGATCCAGGGGGCGGCTACAATGAGCAGTTCTTC
TRBJ2-7	.	TRBV20-1	TRBD1	CSATRDSPSYEQYF	TGCAGTGCTACCCGGGACAGTCCGTCCTACGAGCAGTACTTC
TRBJ2-7	few	TRBV20-1	TRBD2	CSAFSGSYYEQYF	TGCAGTGCTTTTAGCGGGAGCTACTACGAGCAGTACTTC
TRBJ2-7	.	TRBV10-3	TRBD2	CAISEGLAGSAYEQYF	TGTGCCATCAGTGAGGGACTAGCGGGGTCTGCCTACGAGCAGTACTTC
TRBJ2-7	.	TRBV29-1	TRBD2	CSVELAGVEQYF	TGCAGCGTGGAACTAGCGGGAGTCGAGCAGTACTTC
TRBJ1-1	.	TRBV7-9	TRBD1	CASSLHRGLDTEAFF	TGTGCCAGCAGCTTACACAGGGGTTTGGACACTGAAGCTTTCTTT
TRBJ2-5	.	TRBV12-3/TRBV12-4	.	CASSSDSPEETQYF	TGTGCCAGCAGTTCAGACAGCCCAGAAGAGACCCAGTACTTC
TRBJ2-6	.	TRBV12-3/TRBV12-4	.	CASSPTGVVGANVLTF	TGTGCCAGCAGTCCCACGGGGGTTGTCGGGGCCAACGTCCTGACTTTC
TRBJ2-1	.	TRBV6-1	TRBD2	CASSELSGGSYNEQFF	TGTGCCAGCAGTGAACTATCGGGGGGGTCCTACAATGAGCAGTTCTTC
TRBJ2-4	few	TRBV12-3/TRBV12-4	.	CASSFGGDIAKNIQYF	TGTGCCAGCAGTTTTGGCGGTGATATAGCCAAAAACATTCAGTACTTC
TRBJ2-4	.	TRBV29-1	.	CSVEAGLAKNIQYF	TGCAGCGTTGAAGCGGGGCTAGCCAAAAACATTCAGTACTTC
TRBJ1-4	few	TRBV7-2	.	CASSLASGRSEKLFF	TGTGCCAGCAGCTTAGCCTCAGGGAGGTCCGAAAAACTGTTTTTT
TRBJ1-6	once	TRBV10-3	.	CAISEGGYSPLHF	TGTGCCATCAGTGAAGGGGGTTACTCACCCCTCCACTTT
TRBJ2-5	few	TRBV10-3	.	CAISHDGRRGETQYF	TGTGCCATCAGTCACGACGGACGTCGGGGGGAGACCCAGTACTTC
TRBJ2-4	many	TRBV29-1	.	CSAFSDRNIQYF	TGCAGCGCTTTCTCGGACAGAAACATTCAGTACTTC
TRBJ2-7	.	TRBV3-1	TRBD2	CASSQVGGVSYEQYF	TGTGCCAGCAGCCAAGTCGGGGGGGTCTCCTACGAGCAGTACTTC
TRBJ2-2	many	TRBV10-3	TRBD1	CAIREGATGELFF	TGTGCCATTAGAGAGGGGGCTACCGGGGAGCTGTTTTTT
TRBJ2-1	many	TRBV3-1	TRBD2	CASSPPGGNNEQFF	TGTGCCAGCAGCCCTCCGGGAGGTAACAATGAGCAGTTCTTC
TRBJ1-2	few	TRBV3-1	.	CASSQDLIGYGYTF	TGTGCCAGCAGCCAAGATCTTATTGGGTATGGCTACACCTTC
TRBJ1-5	.	TRBV6-6	.	CASIQYWTDDSNQPQHF	TGTGCCAGCATACAGTACTGGACAGACGATAGCAATCAGCCCCAGCATTTT
TRBJ1-4	.	TRBV4-2	.	CASSQDRGREELFF	TGTGCCAGCAGCCAAGATCGAGGCCGCGAAGAACTGTTTTTT
TRBJ2-3	.	TRBV7-2	TRBD2	CASSLMGGGQDTQYF	TGTGCCAGCAGCTTAATGGGCGGGGGGCAGGATACGCAGTATTTT
TRBJ2-7	.	TRBV4-3	TRBD2	CASSQLRGGNNEQYF	TGCGCCAGCAGCCAATTGCGCGGGGGTAACAATGAGCAGTACTTC
TRBJ2-3	.	TRBV7-2	.	CASSSVGRTSTDTQYF	TGTGCCAGCAGTTCCGTGGGACGCACTAGCACAGATACGCAGTATTTT
TRBJ2-7	.	TRBV27	TRBD1	CASSSIYPGTGGYEQYF	TGTGCCAGCAGTTCCATATATCCCGGGACAGGAGGCTACGAGCAGTACTTC
TRBJ1-4	.	TRBV4-1	TRBD1	CASSPLTGEGLGDLKKLFF	TGCGCCAGCAGCCCCCTGACAGGGGAAGGGTTGGGTGACCTGAAAAAACTGTTTTTT
TRBJ1-1	.	TRBV9	TRBD1	CASSAGGQGEAFF	TGTGCCAGCAGCGCAGGGGGCCAGGGTGAAGCTTTCTTT
TRBJ1-2	.	TRBV5-1	TRBD1	CASSTGVNYGYTF	TGCGCCAGCTCCACAGGGGTAAACTATGGCTACACCTTC
TRBJ2-7	.	TRBV24-1	.	CATSDPVSGADEQYF	TGTGCCACCAGTGATCCGGTATCTGGTGCGGACGAGCAGTACTTC
TRBJ1-5	.	TRBV28	.	CASSSPGAARNQPQHF	TGTGCCAGCAGCTCCCCCGGGGCAGCTCGCAATCAGCCCCAGCATTTT
TRBJ2-3	few	TRBV6-5	.	CASSYSGSSTDTQYF	TGTGCCAGCAGTTACTCAGGCAGTAGCACAGATACGCAGTATTTT
TRBJ2-3	few	TRBV6-5	.	CATRDSRTDTQYF	TGTGCCACTCGGGACTCCCGCACAGATACGCAGTATTTT
TRBJ2-1	.	TRBV4-2	TRBD2	CASSQEASGGPETQFF	TGTGCCAGCAGCCAAGAGGCTAGCGGGGGGCCAGAGACCCAGTTCTTC
TRBJ1-2	many	TRBV4-1	.	CASSQVGGGGYTF	TGCGCCAGCAGCCAAGTCGGAGGAGGTGGCTACACCTTC
TRBJ2-1	.	TRBV7-2	.	CASTLNLGLSISNEQFF	TGTGCCAGCACTCTCAACCTCGGCCTTTCCATCTCCAATGAGCAGTTCTTC
TRBJ1-1	.	TRBV12-3/TRBV12-4	.	CASSRSEAFF	TGTGCCAGCAGTCGGAGTGAAGCTTTCTTT
TRBJ1-4	few	TRBV3-1	TRBD1	CASSPSLTGREKLFF	TGTGCCAGCAGCCCATCCCTGACAGGGAGGGAAAAACTGTTTTTT
TRBJ2-1	few	TRBV7-9	.	CASSQPLWTSNEQFF	TGTGCCAGCAGTCAACCTCTCTGGACATCCAATGAGCAGTTCTTC
TRBJ2-1	.	TRBV7-2	TRBD2	CANSFGTSGHEQFF	TGTGCCAACAGCTTCGGGACTAGCGGCCATGAGCAGTTCTTC
TRBJ2-3	.	TRBV9	TRBD2	CASSGRLAGARGTQYF	TGTGCCAGCAGCGGTCGACTAGCGGGGGCAAGGGGTACGCAGTATTTT
TRBJ2-1	.	TRBV4-1	.	CASSQRAGSSYNEQFF	TGCGCCAGCAGCCAACGGGCGGGTAGCTCCTACAATGAGCAGTTCTTC
TRBJ1-1	.	TRBV28	.	CASSSPITGNTEAFF	TGTGCCAGCAGTTCCCCCATAACGGGGAACACTGAAGCTTTCTTT